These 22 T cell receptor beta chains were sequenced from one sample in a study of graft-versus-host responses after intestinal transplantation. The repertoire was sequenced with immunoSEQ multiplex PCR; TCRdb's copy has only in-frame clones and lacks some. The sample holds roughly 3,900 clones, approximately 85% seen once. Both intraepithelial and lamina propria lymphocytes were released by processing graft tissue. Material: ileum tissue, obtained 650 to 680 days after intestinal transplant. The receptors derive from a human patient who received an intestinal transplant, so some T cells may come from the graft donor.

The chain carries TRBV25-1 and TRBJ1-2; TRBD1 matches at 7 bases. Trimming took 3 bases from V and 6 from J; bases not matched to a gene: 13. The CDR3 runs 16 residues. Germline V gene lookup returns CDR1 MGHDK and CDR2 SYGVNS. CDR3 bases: TGTGCCAGCAGTGATCCGAGGACAGGTTCAGTTCATGGCTACACCTTC. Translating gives CASSDPRTGSVHGYTF.

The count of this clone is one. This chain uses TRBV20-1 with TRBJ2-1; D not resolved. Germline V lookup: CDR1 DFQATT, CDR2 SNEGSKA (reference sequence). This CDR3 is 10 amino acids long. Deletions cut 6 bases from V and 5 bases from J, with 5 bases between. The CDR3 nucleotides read TGCAGTGCCTTAGACAATGAGCAGTTCTTC. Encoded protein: CSALDNEQFF.

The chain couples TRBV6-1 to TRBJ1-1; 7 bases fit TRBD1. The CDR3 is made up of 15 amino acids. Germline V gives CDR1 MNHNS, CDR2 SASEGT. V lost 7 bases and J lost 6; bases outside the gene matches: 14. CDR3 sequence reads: CASIKGGRGQAEAFF. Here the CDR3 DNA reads TGTGCCAGCATCAAAGGAGGTAGGGGGCAGGCTGAAGCTTTCTTT.

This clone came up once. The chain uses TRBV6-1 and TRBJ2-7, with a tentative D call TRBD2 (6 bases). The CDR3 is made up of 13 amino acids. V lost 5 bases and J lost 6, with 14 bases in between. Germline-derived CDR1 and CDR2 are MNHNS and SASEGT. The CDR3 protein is CASSSEGPREQYF. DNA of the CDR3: TGTGCCAGCAGTTCGGAGGGCCCGCGCGAGCAGTACTTC.

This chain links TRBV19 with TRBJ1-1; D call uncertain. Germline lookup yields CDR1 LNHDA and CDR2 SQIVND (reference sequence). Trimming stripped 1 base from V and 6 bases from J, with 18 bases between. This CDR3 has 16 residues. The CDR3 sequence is CASSIVWGSQDSEAFF. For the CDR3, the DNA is TGTGCCAGTAGTATAGTCTGGGGTTCTCAGGATTCTGAAGCTTTCTTT. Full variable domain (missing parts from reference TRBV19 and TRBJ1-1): DGGITQSPKYLFRKEGQNVTLSCEQNLNHDAMYWYRQDPGQGLRLIYYSQIVNDFQKGDIAEGYSVSREKKESFPLTVTSAQKNPTAFYLCASSIVWGSQDSEAFFGQGTRLTVV.

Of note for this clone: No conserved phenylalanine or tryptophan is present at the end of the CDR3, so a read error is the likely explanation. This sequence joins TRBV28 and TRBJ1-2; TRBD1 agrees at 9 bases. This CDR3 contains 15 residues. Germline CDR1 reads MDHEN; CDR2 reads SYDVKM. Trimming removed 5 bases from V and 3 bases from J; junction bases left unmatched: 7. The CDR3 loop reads CASSPMGQGHYGYTL. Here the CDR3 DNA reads TGTGCCAGCAGTCCCATGGGACAGGGACACTATGGCTACACCCTC.

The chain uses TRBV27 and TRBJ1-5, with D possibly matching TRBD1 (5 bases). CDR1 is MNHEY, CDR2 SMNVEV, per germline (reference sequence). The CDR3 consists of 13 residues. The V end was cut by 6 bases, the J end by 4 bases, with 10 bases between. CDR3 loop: CASRRTKNQPQHF. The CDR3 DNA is TGTGCCAGCAGACGGACAAAAAATCAGCCCCAGCATTTT.

CDR3 in DNA: TGCGCCAGCAGCTTGGCGGGGGTAAATGAGCAGTTCTTC. Residues: CASSLAGVNEQFF. This chain joins TRBV5-1 and TRBJ2-1, with D possibly matching TRBD2 (6 bases). The CDR3 is made up of 13 amino acids. Germline values: CDR1 SGHRS, CDR2 YFSETQ. V was cut by 0 bases and J by 7 bases, with 8 bases left in between.

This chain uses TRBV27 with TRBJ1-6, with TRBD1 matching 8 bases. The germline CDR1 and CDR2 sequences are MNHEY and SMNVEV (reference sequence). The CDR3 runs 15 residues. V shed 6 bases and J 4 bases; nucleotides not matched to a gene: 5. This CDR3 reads CASRDREGYNSPLHF. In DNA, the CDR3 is TGTGCCAGCAGGGACAGGGAGGGTTATAATTCACCCCTCCACTTT.

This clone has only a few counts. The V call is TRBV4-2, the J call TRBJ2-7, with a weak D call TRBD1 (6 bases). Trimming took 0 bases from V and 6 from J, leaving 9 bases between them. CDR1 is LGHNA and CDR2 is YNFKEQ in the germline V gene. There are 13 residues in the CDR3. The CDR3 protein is CASSQEQGSEQYF. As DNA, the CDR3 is TGTGCCAGCAGCCAAGAACAGGGTTCCGAGCAGTACTTC.

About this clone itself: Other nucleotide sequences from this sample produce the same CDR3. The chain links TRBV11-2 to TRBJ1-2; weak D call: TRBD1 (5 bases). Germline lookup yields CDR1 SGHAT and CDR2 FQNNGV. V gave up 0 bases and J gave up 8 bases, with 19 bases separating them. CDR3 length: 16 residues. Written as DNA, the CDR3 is TGTGCCAGCAGCTTAGATCGGGGGACGGGGGATTTAGGCTACACCTTC. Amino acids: CASSLDRGTGDLGYTF.

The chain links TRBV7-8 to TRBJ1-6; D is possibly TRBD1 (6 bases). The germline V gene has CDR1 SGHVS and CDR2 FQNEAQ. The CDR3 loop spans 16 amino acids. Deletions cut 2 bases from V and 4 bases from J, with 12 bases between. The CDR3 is CASSLQDRGYNSPLHF. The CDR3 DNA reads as TGTGCCAGCAGCTTACAAGATAGGGGGTATAATTCACCCCTCCACTTT.

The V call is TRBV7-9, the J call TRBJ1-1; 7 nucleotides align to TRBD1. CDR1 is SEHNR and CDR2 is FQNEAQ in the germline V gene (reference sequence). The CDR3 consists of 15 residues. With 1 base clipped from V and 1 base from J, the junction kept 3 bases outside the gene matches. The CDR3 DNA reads TGTGCCAGCAGCTTAGTGGAGGGGGCGAACACTGAAGCTTTCTTT. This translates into CASSLVEGANTEAFF.

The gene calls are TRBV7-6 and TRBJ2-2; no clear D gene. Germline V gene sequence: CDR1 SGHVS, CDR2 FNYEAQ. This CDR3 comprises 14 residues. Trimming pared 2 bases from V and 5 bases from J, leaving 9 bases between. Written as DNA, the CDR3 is TGTGCCAGCAGCTTATCGGCCTCAACCGGGGAGCTGTTTTTT. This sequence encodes CASSLSASTGELFF.

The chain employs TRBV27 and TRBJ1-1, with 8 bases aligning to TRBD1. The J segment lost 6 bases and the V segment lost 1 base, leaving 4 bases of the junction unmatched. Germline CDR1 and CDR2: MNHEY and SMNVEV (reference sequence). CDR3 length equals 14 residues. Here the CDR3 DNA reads TGTGCCAGCAGTTTATGGGCCAGGGGGCCTGAAGCTTTCTTT. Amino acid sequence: CASSLWARGPEAFF.

This chain's CDR3 is CASSLRGLNGELFF. CDR3 coding DNA: TGTGCCAGCAGCTTGAGGGGCCTCAACGGGGAGCTGTTTTTT. The chain couples TRBV11-3 to TRBJ2-2; the D gene could be TRBD1 or TRBD2 (5 bases each). Germline V gene lookup returns CDR1 SGHNT and CDR2 YENEEA. The CDR3 is 14 residues long. The germline V and J ends were trimmed by 3 bases and 7 bases, with 12 bases remaining between them. Filled out from reference TRBV11-3 and TRBJ2-2, the complete variable domain reads EAGVVQSPRYKIIEKKQPVAFWCNPISGHNTLYWYLQNLGQGPELLIRYENEEAVDDSQLPKDRFSAERLKGVDSTLKIQPAELGDSAVYLCASSLRGLNGELFFGEGSRLTVL.

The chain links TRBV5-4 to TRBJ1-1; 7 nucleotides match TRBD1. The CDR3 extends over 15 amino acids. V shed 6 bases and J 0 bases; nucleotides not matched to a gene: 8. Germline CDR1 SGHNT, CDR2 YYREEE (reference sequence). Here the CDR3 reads CASTNDRAMNTEAFF. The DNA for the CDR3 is TGTGCCAGCACCAACGACAGGGCTATGAACACTGAAGCTTTCTTT.

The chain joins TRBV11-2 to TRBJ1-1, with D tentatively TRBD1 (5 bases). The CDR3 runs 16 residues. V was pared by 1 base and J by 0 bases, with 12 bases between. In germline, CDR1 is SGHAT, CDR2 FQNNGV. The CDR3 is CASSLGSPGMNTEAFF. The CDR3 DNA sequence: TGTGCCAGCAGCTTAGGCTCGCCAGGGATGAACACTGAAGCTTTCTTT.

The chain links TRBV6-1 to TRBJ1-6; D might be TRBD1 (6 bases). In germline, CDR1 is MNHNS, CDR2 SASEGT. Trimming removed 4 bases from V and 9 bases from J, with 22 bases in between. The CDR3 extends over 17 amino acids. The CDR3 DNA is TGTGCCAGCAGTGCCCCTGTTAGGGGGGATTACAGTTCACCCCTCCACTTT. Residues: CASSAPVRGDYSSPLHF.

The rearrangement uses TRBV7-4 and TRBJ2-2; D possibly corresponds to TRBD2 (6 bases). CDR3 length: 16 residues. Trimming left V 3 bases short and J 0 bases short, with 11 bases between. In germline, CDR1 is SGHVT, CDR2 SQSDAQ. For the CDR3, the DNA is TGTGCCAGCAGCTTGGCGGGACCATCGAACACCGGGGAGCTGTTTTTT. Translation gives CASSLAGPSNTGELFF.

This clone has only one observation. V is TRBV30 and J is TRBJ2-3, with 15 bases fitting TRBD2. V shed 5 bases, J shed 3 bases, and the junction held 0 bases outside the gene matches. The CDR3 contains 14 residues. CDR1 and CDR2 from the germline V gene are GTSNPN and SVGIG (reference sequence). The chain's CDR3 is CAWGTSGGTDTQYF. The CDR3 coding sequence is TGTGCCTGGGGGACTAGCGGGGGGACAGATACGCAGTATTTT.

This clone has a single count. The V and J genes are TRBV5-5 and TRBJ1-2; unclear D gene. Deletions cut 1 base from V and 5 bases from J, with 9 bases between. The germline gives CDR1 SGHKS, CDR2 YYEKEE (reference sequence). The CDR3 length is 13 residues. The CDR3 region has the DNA TGTGCCAGCAGCTTGAAGCCCGAATATGGCTACACCTTC. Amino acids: CASSLKPEYGYTF.